The 13 T cell receptor beta chains presented below share a single source sample, sequenced in a study of tumor-infiltrating lymphocytes in primary liver carcinoma. Both RNA and DNA were isolated together from 20-30 mg of bulk tissue that had not been sorted. Constant-region priming of approximately 0.55 ug total RNA yielded TCR beta cDNA. Amplification in three nested multiplex PCR rounds with slightly modified ARM-PCR gave rise to TCR beta libraries. Researchers ran the first two PCR rounds for roughly 10 cycles each with TRBV1-TRBV30 forward primers and a C-beta reverse primer. TCRdb re-called the multiplex PCR reads with MiXCR, one entry per CDR3 protein. Seen here are about 30,000 distinct CDR3 sequences, roughly two thirds observed once, and the top ten hold about 31%. Input material: liver tumor tissue from sampling region 3. Stated subset: tumor region T3, left-lateral pole. Source of these receptors: a woman in her twenties or thirties with primary liver carcinoma and hepatitis B virus infection.

As for this clonotype: Relative to the germline gene, one junction end is altered; a read error may explain this. The rearrangement joins TRBV5-4 to TRBJ2-7, with D possibly matching TRBD2 (7 bases). This CDR3 region has 17 residues. CDR1 is SGHNT, CDR2 YYREEE, per germline (reference sequence). The CDR3 sequence: CASSYEGDPFWGGEQYF. CDR3 in DNA: TGCGCCAGCAGCTATGAGGGGGACCCCTTTTGGGGGGGCGAGCAGTACTTC.

This chain uses TRBV6-1 with TRBJ2-2; possibly TRBD1 or TRBD2 for D (6 bases each). The CDR3 is 19 amino acids. Germline CDR1 is MNHNS and CDR2 is SASEGT. Between the trimmed V and J ends, which lost 6 bases and 10 bases, there was a span of 33 bases. Here the CDR3 reads CASSETLPGGAANIVELFF. The CDR3 DNA reads as TGTGCCAGCAGCGAAACCCTTCCCGGGGGCGCCGCGAACATCGTGGAGCTGTTTTTT.

The chain is built from TRBV11-2 and TRBJ2-7, with D maybe TRBD2 (5 bases). V was pared by 1 base and J by 7 bases, with 20 bases between. This CDR3 is built from 16 residues. Germline V gene data show CDR1 as SGHAT and CDR2 as FQNNGV. The CDR3 DNA is TGTGCCAGCAGCTTAGTGGTGGGATTTGCGGAGGAAGAGCAGTACTTC. Its translation: CASSLVVGFAEEEQYF.

Regarding this clonotype: The junction departs from the called germline gene at one end, perhaps through a read error. This sequence joins TRBV4-1 and TRBJ2-1; D is perhaps TRBD1 or TRBD2 (5 bases each). This CDR3 has 16 amino acids. Per the germline V gene, CDR1 is MGHRA and CDR2 is YSYEKL. CDR3 nucleotide sequence: TGCGACAGCAGCCAAGCTAGCAGGAGAGGGGAGTGTGAGCAGTTCTTC. Translation gives CDSSQASRRGECEQFF.

In regard to this clonotype: This may be a read error, as it is one base from a much larger clone. The chain links TRBV11-3 to TRBJ2-7, with D uncertain. The CDR3 length is 15 residues. Per the germline V gene, CDR1 is SGHNT and CDR2 is YENEEA. The V end lost 1 base, the J end lost 1 base, and 11 bases lay between the germline ends. The CDR3 reads CASSLGPTESYEQYF. DNA of the CDR3: TGTGCCAGCAGCTTAGGCCCAACTGAATCCTACGAGCAGTACTTC.

About this clonotype: A much larger clone lies a single base off, so this may be a read error. Without the conserved terminal phenylalanine or tryptophan, this CDR3 likely stems from a read error. The chain is built from TRBV6-6 and TRBJ1-5; D not resolved. Germline lookup yields CDR1 MNHNY and CDR2 SVGAGI (reference sequence). The germline V and J ends were trimmed by 2 bases and 3 bases, with 8 bases remaining between them. The length of the CDR3 is 14 residues. The CDR3 nucleotides are TGTGCCAGCAGTTACGGCAGAAACAATCAGCCCCAGCATTCT. It specifies CASSYGRNNQPQHS.

In regard to this clonotype: At one boundary the junction diverges from the germline segment, which might be a read error. This chain connects TRBV5-6 to TRBJ2-2; D is undetermined. CDR1 SGHDT and CDR2 YYEEEE come from the germline V gene. The CDR3 is 14 amino acids. CDR3 bases: TGTGCCAGCAGCTTGTCTGGGAACACCGTGGAGCTCTTTTTT. Translated: CASSLSGNTVELFF. Full variable domain (rest looked up from reference TRBV5-6 and TRBJ2-2): DAGVTQSPTHLIKTRGQQVTLRCSPKSGHDTVSWYQQALGQGPQFIFQYYEEEERQRGNFPDRFSGHQFPNYSSELNVNALLLGDSALYLCASSLSGNTVELFFGEGSRLTVL.

Comment on this clonotype: A much larger clone sits a single nucleotide away, making a read error possible. This chain joins TRBV29-1 and TRBJ2-1; D not resolved. The CDR3 extends over 12 amino acids. The germline V gene has CDR1 SQVTM and CDR2 ANQGSEA. The CDR3 DNA reads TGCAGCGTTGAAGGGTTGTGGAATGGGCAGTTCTTC. Its protein is CSVEGLWNGQFF.

This clonotype was recorded only once. A much larger clone differs from this one at a single base, so this may be a read error. The chain carries TRBV7-8 and TRBJ2-3, with 10 bases identical to TRBD1. Germline CDR1 is SGHVS and CDR2 is FQNEAQ. CDR3 length equals 15 residues. The CDR3, as DNA: TGTGCCAACAGCTCCCGGACAGGGGGAACAGATACGCAGTATTTT. Translating gives CANSSRTGGTDTQYF.

The chain combines TRBV13 with TRBJ2-7; D is uncertain. The length of the CDR3 is 14 residues. With 0 bases removed from V and 3 bases from J, the gap between germline ends came to 9 bases. Looked up from germline, CDR1 is PRHDT and CDR2 is FYEKMQ (reference sequence). CDR3 nucleotide sequence: TGTGCCAGCAGCTTAGGGTTACGGTACTACGAGCAGTACTTC. It is translated as CASSLGLRYYEQYF.

This clonotype was observed many times. CDR3 in DNA: TGTGCCAGCGGGGATGCAGGGGGACATAATTCACCCCTCCACTTT. Its protein product is CASGDAGGHNSPLHF. This chain uses TRBV4-2 with TRBJ1-6, with 7 bases matching TRBD1. Unmatched junction bases numbered 9, after V lost 8 bases and J lost 5 bases. Germline V gene sequence: CDR1 LGHNA, CDR2 YNFKEQ. CDR3 length: 15 residues.

The chain links TRBV11-1 to TRBJ2-7; the D is unclear. Germline V gene data show CDR1 as SGHAT and CDR2 as FQDESV (reference sequence). CDR3 length: 12 residues. V was pared by 8 bases and J by 6 bases, with 14 bases between. CDR3 protein: CASLGYPREQYF. The DNA for the CDR3 is TGTGCCAGCCTAGGATACCCCCGCGAGCAGTACTTC. The full variable domain, its missing parts supplied by reference TRBV11-1 and TRBJ2-7, is EAEVAQSPRYKITEKSQAVAFWCDPISGHATLYWYRQILGQGPELLVQFQDESVVDDSQLPKDRFSAERLKGVDSTLKIQPAELGDSAMYLCASLGYPREQYFGPGTRLTVT.

Worth noting for this clonotype: This may stem from a read error, because a much larger clone lies one nucleotide away. The DNA is left out, because the CDR3 cannot be placed on it with certainty; the CDR3 is given as TCRdb lists it. The rearrangement joins TRBV12-3 or TRBV12-4 to TRBJ2-3; TRBD1, the table's D call, was not compared with the DNA. The CDR3 is 16 residues long, ends included. CDR3: CASSDVGPGSAYTQCF.